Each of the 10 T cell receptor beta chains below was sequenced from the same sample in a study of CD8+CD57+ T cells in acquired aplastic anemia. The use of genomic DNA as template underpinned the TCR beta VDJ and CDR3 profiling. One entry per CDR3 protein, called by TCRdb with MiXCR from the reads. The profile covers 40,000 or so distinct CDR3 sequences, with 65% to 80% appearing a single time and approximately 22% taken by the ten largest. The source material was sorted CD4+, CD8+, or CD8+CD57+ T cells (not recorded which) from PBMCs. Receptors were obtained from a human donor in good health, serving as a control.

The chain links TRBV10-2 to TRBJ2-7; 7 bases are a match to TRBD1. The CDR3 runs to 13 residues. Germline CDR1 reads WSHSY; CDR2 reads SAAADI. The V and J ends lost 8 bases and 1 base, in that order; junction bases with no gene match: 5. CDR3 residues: CASQGDRSYEQYF. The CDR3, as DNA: TGCGCCAGCCAGGGGGACAGATCCTACGAGCAGTACTTC.

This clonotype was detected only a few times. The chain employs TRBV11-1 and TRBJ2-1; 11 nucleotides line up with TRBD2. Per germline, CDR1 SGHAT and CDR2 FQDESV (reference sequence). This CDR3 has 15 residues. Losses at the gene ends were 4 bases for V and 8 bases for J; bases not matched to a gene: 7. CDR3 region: CASSSTSGGVDEQFF. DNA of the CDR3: TGTGCCAGCAGCTCTACTAGCGGGGGAGTCGATGAGCAGTTCTTC. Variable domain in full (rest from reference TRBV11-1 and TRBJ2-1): EAEVAQSPRYKITEKSQAVAFWCDPISGHATLYWYRQILGQGPELLVQFQDESVVDDSQLPKDRFSAERLKGVDSTLKIQPAELGDSAMYLCASSSTSGGVDEQFFGPGTRLTVL.

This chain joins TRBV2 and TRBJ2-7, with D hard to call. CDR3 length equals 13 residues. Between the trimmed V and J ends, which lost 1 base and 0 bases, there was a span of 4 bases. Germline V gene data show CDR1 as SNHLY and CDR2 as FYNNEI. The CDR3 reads CASSEGSSYEQYV. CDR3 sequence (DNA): TGTGCCAGCAGTGAAGGGAGCTCCTACGAGCAGTACGTC.

CDR3 nucleotides: TGCAGCGCCAACCTGGGACTAGGCACAGATACGCAGTATTTT. Amino acid sequence: CSANLGLGTDTQYF. V is TRBV29-1 and J is TRBJ2-3; TRBD2 aligns across 8 bases. The CDR3 has 14 amino acids. Losses at the gene ends were 7 bases for V and 1 base for J; bases not matched to a gene: 7. Per the germline V gene, CDR1 is SQVTM and CDR2 is ANQGSEA.

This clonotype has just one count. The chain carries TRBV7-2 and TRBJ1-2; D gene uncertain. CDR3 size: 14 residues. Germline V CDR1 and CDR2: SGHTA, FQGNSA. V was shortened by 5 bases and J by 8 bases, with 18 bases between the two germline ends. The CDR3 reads CASSTLGNKGGYTF. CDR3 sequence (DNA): TGTGCCAGCAGCACGCTGGGTAATAAGGGCGGCTACACCTTC.

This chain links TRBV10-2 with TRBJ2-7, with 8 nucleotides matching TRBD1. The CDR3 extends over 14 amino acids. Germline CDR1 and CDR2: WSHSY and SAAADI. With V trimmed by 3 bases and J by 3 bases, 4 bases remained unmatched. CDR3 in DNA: TGCGCCAGCAGTGAACAGGGGGGCTTCTACGAGCAGTACTTC. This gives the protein CASSEQGGFYEQYF.

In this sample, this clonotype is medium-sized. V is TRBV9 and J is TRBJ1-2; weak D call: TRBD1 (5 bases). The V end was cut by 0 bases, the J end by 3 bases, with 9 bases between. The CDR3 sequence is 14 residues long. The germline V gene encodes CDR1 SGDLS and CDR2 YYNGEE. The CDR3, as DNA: TGTGCCAGCAGCGTAGGAGGGGCGGACTATGGCTACACCTTC. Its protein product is CASSVGGADYGYTF.

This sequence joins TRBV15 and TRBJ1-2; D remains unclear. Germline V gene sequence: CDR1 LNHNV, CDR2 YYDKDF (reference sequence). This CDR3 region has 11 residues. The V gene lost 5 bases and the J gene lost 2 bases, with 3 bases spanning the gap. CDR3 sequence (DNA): TGTGCCACCAGCGACAACTATGGCTACACCTTC. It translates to CATSDNYGYTF.

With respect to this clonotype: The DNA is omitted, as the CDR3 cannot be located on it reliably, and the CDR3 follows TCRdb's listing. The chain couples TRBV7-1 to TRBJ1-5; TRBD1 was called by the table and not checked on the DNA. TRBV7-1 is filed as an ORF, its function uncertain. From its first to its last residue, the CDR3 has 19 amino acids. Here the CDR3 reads CASLQGGGFLWTGGQPQHF.

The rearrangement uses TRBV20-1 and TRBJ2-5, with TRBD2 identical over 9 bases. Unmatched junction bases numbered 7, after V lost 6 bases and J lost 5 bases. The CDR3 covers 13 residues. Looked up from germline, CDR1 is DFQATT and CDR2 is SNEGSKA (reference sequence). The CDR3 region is CSALLAGWETQYF. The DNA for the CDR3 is TGCAGTGCGCTTCTAGCGGGGTGGGAGACCCAGTACTTC.